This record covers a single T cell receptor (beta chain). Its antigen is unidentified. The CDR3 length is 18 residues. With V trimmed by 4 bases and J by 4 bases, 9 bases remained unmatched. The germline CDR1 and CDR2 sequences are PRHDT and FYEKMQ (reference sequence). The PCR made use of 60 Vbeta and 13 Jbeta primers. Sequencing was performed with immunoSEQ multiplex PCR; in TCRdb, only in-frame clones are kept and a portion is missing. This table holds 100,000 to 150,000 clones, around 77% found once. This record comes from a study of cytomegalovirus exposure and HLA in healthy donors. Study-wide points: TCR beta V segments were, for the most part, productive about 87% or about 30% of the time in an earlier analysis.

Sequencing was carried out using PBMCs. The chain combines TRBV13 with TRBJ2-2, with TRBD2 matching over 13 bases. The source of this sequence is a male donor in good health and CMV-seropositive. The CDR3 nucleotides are TGTGCCAGCAGCTACCAAAAACTAGCGGGGGGGCCCACCGGGGAGCTGTTTTTT. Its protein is CASSYQKLAGGPTGELFF.